This is a list of T cell receptor beta chains from one sample in a study of untreated major depressive disorder. The method was immunoSEQ multiplex PCR; TCRdb's version includes in-frame clones alone and lacks a portion of them. The sample has approximately 20,000 clones, more than 75% seen once; the top ten hold approximately 0.82%. What was sequenced was CD4+ T cells from PBMCs. The receptors were gathered from a woman aged 30 to 39 in good health. CDR3s include the opening cysteine and the closing phenylalanine or tryptophan. D genes are given only for firm matches. A clone size is listed for some rows: how often the clone was seen (once, few, many), or a class if it is expanded.

. TRBJ1-2 TRBV28 . CASSSQNGGRVVNYGYTF TGTGCCAGCAGTTCCCAAAATGGGGGCCGGGTGGTGAACTATGGCTACACCTTC
once TRBJ1-4 TRBV5-4 TRBD1 CASSRQGTNEKLFF TGTGCCAGCAGCAGACAGGGTACTAATGAAAAACTGTTTTTT
. TRBJ2-7 TRBV28 TRBD1 CASRPYSGTGTNEQYF TGTGCCAGCAGGCCTTATTCCGGGACAGGGACCAACGAGCAGTACTTC
. TRBJ2-3 TRBV4-2 . CASSLQTSSTDTQYF TGTGCCAGCAGCCTCCAGACTTCTAGCACAGATACGCAGTATTTT
. TRBJ2-7 TRBV19 . CASSLQEFQEQYF TGTGCCAGTAGTCTTCAGGAGTTTCAGGAGCAGTACTTC
. TRBJ2-7 TRBV18 TRBD2 CASSPTSGGPHEQYF TGTGCCAGCTCACCAACTAGCGGGGGACCCCACGAGCAGTACTTC
. TRBJ1-5 TRBV6-5 TRBD1 CASSRQGGQPQHF TGTGCCAGCAGCCGACAGGGGGGCCAGCCCCAGCATTTT
medium-sized TRBJ2-3 TRBV6-1 TRBD2 CATNAGGDTDTQYF TGTGCCACCAACGCGGGGGGGGACACAGATACGCAGTATTTT
. TRBJ2-1 TRBV6-1 TRBD2 CASHTGTSGRNEQFF TGTGCCAGCCACACCGGGACTAGCGGGAGAAATGAGCAGTTCTTC
few TRBJ2-3 TRBV27 . CASSEQGTYTDTQYF TGTGCCAGCAGCGAACAGGGGACTTACACAGATACGCAGTATTTT
. TRBJ2-5 TRBV18 . CASSPDITETQYF TGTGCCAGCTCACCTGACATTACGGAGACCCAGTACTTC
. TRBJ2-7 TRBV2 . CASTRDTLSYEQYF TGTGCCAGCACCCGGGACACCCTCTCCTACGAGCAGTACTTC
. TRBJ2-2 TRBV5-4 TRBD2 CASSLLTGTSGTTGELFF TGTGCCAGCAGCCTGCTAACCGGGACTAGCGGGACGACCGGGGAGCTGTTTTTT
. TRBJ1-2 TRBV30 . CAWSVFRAAYTF TGTGCCTGGAGTGTCTTTCGGGCGGCCTACACCTTC
. TRBJ1-1 TRBV30 TRBD1 CAWSDPRTGKAEAFF TGTGCCTGGAGTGACCCTCGGACAGGGAAAGCTGAAGCTTTCTTT
. TRBJ2-2 TRBV19 TRBD2 CASSALAGAGELFF TGTGCCAGTAGTGCCCTAGCGGGAGCCGGGGAGCTGTTTTTT
. TRBJ2-1 TRBV7-2 . CASSFTRSEHNEQFF TGTGCCAGCAGCTTCACGAGGTCTGAGCACAATGAGCAGTTCTTC
. TRBJ2-1 TRBV7-3 . CASSSYSYNEQFF TGTGCCAGCAGCTCTTACTCCTACAATGAGCAGTTCTTC
once TRBJ1-4 TRBV4-3 . CASSQGTGRGEKLFF TGCGCCAGCAGCCAAGGTACAGGGAGGGGAGAAAAACTGTTTTTT
. TRBJ2-1 TRBV10-3 TRBD1 CAITDRAHNEQFF TGTGCCATTACGGACAGGGCCCACAATGAGCAGTTCTTC
once TRBJ2-7 TRBV6-1 . CASSETSLEGYEQYF TGTGCCAGCAGTGAGACCAGTCTGGAAGGCTACGAGCAGTACTTC
few TRBJ2-7 TRBV7-2 TRBD1 CASSLSGQGYEQYF TGTGCCAGCAGCTTATCTGGACAGGGGTACGAGCAGTACTTC
. TRBJ2-7 TRBV28 TRBD1 CASSFTGGATYEQYF TGTGCCAGCAGTTTTACAGGGGGCGCAACCTACGAGCAGTACTTC
. TRBJ1-1 TRBV29-1 TRBD1 CSVGQGTGNTEAFF TGCAGCGTTGGCCAGGGGACAGGGAACACTGAAGCTTTCTTT
. TRBJ2-3 TRBV7-6 . CASSLTQIVQYF TGTGCCAGCAGCTTAACCCAGATTGTGCAGTATTTT
. TRBJ1-6 TRBV2 TRBD1 CASSERGQGTFDSPLHF TGTGCCAGCAGTGAGAGGGGACAGGGAACGTTTGATTCACCCCTCCACTTT
. TRBJ2-2 TRBV9 TRBD2 CASSVGRESNTGELFF TGTGCCAGCAGCGTAGGGCGGGAGTCTAACACCGGGGAGCTGTTTTTT
. TRBJ2-1 TRBV6-1 . CASRLLVYNEQFF TGTGCCAGCAGGCTACTAGTCTACAATGAGCAGTTCTTC
. TRBJ2-7 TRBV11-2 . CASSTLRGVYEQYF TGTGCCAGCAGCACCCTCCGGGGTGTCTACGAGCAGTACTTC
once TRBJ1-2 TRBV27 . CASSLGRNYGYTF TGTGCCAGCAGTTTGGGGAGAAACTATGGCTACACCTTC
. TRBJ1-2 TRBV7-2 . CASSLVGDLYGYTF TGTGCCAGCAGCTTAGTCGGGGACCTCTATGGCTACACCTTC
. TRBJ2-7 TRBV2 TRBD2 CANQTSGTYEQYF TGTGCCAACCAGACTAGCGGGACCTACGAGCAGTACTTC
. TRBJ2-7 TRBV30 . CACATGRSFNEQYF TGTGCCTGTGCAACAGGGAGGTCCTTCAACGAGCAGTACTTC
. TRBJ2-2 TRBV5-6 . CASSLNVGEVAGELFF TGTGCCAGCAGCCTGAACGTAGGGGAGGTAGCCGGGGAGCTGTTTTTT
few TRBJ2-1 TRBV7-6 TRBD2 CASSLRTSGYNEQFF TGTGCCAGCAGCTTACGGACTAGCGGGTACAATGAGCAGTTCTTC
few TRBJ2-2 TRBV6-1 . CASRSGVTGELFF TGTGCCAGCAGGTCTGGGGTGACCGGGGAGCTGTTTTTT
few TRBJ2-7 TRBV19 . CASSIGAQPVYEQYF TGTGCCAGTAGTATAGGTGCCCAGCCCGTCTACGAGCAGTACTTC
. TRBJ2-3 TRBV7-2 TRBD2 CASSPGLARDTQYF TGTGCCAGCAGCCCCGGACTAGCGAGGGATACGCAGTATTTT
. TRBJ2-7 TRBV6-6 TRBD2 CASRTGLAGGRSEQYF TGTGCCAGCAGGACGGGACTAGCGGGAGGACGGTCCGAGCAGTACTTC
. TRBJ2-2 TRBV14 TRBD2 CASSRGLAGGAGELFF TGTGCCAGCAGCCGAGGACTAGCGGGAGGGGCCGGGGAGCTGTTTTTT
. TRBJ1-2 TRBV2 . CASMRTSNQEGYTF TGTGCCAGCATGCGGACATCGAACCAGGAGGGCTACACCTTC
. TRBJ1-2 TRBV5-4 . CASSLAGGRRGYTF TGTGCCAGCAGCTTGGCCGGGGGAAGGCGTGGCTACACCTTC
. TRBJ2-5 TRBV9 TRBD1 CASSVSPHGDRYQETQYF TGTGCCAGCAGCGTAAGCCCCCACGGGGACAGGTACCAAGAGACCCAGTACTTC
. TRBJ2-7 TRBV15 TRBD2 CATSPGLADYEQYF TGTGCCACCAGTCCCGGACTAGCGGATTACGAGCAGTACTTC
. TRBJ2-2 TRBV9 . CASSVTTRSNTGELFF TGTGCCAGCAGCGTAACGACGAGATCGAACACCGGGGAGCTGTTTTTT
. TRBJ2-3 TRBV28 . CASKGIGTPNTDTQYF TGTGCCAGCAAAGGAATAGGGACCCCCAACACAGATACGCAGTATTTT
. TRBJ2-1 TRBV6-6 TRBD2 CASRPGLAGYNEQFF TGTGCCAGCAGACCAGGACTAGCTGGGTACAATGAGCAGTTCTTC
. TRBJ2-3 TRBV29-1 . CSVESGRGSTDTQYF TGCAGCGTTGAAAGCGGCCGGGGTAGCACAGATACGCAGTATTTT
. TRBJ2-2 TRBV7-3 . CASSPSAGAIHTGELFF TGTGCCAGCAGCCCCAGTGCCGGCGCCATTCACACCGGGGAGCTGTTTTTT
. TRBJ1-1 TRBV15 . CATSRDRQEAFF TGTGCCACCAGCAGAGATAGGCAAGAAGCTTTCTTT
once TRBJ1-3 TRBV2 . CASSPGTPISGNTIYF TGTGCCAGCAGCCCCGGGACACCGATCTCTGGAAACACCATATATTTT
. TRBJ2-3 TRBV2 . CASSMTSRSDTQYF TGTGCCAGCAGCATGACTAGTAGGTCGGATACGCAGTATTTT